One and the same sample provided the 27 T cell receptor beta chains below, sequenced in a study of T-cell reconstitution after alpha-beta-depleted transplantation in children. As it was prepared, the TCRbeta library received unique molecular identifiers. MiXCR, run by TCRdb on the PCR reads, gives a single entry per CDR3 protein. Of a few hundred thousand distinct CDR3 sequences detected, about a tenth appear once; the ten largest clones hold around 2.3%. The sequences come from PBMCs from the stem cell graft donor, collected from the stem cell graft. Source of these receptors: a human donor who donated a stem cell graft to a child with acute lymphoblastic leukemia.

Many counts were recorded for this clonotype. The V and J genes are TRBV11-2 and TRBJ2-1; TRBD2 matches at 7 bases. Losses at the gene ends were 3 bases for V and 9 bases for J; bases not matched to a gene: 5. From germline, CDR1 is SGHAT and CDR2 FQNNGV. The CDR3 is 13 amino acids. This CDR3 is CASSFRLAGEQFF. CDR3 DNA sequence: TGTGCCAGCAGCTTCAGACTAGCAGGTGAGCAGTTCTTC.

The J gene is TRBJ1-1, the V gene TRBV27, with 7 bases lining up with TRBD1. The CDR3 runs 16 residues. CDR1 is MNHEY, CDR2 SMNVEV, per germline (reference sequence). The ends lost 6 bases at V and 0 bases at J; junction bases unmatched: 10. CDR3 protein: CASSPGTVLMNTEAFF. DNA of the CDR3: TGTGCCAGCAGCCCCGGGACAGTATTAATGAACACTGAAGCTTTCTTT.

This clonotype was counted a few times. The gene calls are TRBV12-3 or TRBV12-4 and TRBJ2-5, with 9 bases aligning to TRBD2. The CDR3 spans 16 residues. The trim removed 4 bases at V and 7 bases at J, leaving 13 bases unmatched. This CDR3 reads CASSSSKTSGLGTQYF. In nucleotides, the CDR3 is TGTGCCAGCAGTTCATCGAAGACTAGCGGCTTAGGGACCCAGTACTTC.

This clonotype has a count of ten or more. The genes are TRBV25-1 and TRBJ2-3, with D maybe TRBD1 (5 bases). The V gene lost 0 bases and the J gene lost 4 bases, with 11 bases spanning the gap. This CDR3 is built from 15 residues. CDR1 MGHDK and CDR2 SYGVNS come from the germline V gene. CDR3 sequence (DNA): TGTGCCAGCAGTGAATATACCAGGGTCGCAGATACGCAGTATTTT. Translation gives CASSEYTRVADTQYF.

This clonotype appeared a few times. Written as DNA, the CDR3 is TGTGCCAGCAGCTCCCTCCGGGACAGGGGACGTGGGCAGTTCTTC. It encodes CASSSLRDRGRGQFF. V usage is TRBV7-9 and J usage is TRBJ2-1; 10 nucleotides align to TRBD1. Germline V lookup: CDR1 SEHNR, CDR2 FQNEAQ (reference sequence). This CDR3 is 15 amino acids long. The V gene end was trimmed by 4 bases and the J gene end by 12 bases; junction bases not matched to a gene: 12.

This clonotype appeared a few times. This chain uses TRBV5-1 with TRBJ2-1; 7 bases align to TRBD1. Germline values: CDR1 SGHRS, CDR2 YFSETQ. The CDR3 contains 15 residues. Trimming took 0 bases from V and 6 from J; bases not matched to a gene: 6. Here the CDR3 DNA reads TGCGCCAGCAGCTTGGTGTCAGGGGGATCCAATGAGCAGTTCTTC. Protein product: CASSLVSGGSNEQFF.

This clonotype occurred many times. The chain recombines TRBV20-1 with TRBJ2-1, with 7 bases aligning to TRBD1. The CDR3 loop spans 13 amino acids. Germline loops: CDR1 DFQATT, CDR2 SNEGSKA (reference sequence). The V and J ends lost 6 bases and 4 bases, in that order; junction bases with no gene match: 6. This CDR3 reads CSATGTAYNEQFF. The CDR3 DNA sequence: TGCAGTGCGACCGGGACAGCTTACAATGAGCAGTTCTTC.

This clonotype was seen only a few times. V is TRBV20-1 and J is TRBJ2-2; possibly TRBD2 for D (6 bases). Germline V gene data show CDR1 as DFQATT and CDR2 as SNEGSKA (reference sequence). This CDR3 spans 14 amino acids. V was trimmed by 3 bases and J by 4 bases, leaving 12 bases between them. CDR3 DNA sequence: TGCAGTGCTAGCGGGAGCGTACTCACCGGGGAGCTGTTTTTT. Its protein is CSASGSVLTGELFF.

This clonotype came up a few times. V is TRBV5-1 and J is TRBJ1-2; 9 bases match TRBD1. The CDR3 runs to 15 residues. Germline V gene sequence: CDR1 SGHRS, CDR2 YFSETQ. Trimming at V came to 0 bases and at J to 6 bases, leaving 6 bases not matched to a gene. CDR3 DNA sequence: TGCGCCAGCAGCTTGGTGGTACAGGGGGCGCATGGCTACACCTTC. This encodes CASSLVVQGAHGYTF.

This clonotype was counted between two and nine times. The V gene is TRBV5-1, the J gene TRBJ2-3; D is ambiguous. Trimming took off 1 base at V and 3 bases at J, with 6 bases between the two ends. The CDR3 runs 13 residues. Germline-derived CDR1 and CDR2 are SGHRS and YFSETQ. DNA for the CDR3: TGCGCCAGCAGCTTGTATCATACAGATACGCAGTATTTT. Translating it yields CASSLYHTDTQYF.

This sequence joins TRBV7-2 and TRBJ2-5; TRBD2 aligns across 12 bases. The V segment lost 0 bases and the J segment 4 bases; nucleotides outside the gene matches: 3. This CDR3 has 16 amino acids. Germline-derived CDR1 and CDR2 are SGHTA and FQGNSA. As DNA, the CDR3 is TGTGCCAGCAGCTTAGCCCCACTAGCGGGAGGAGAGACCCAGTACTTC. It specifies CASSLAPLAGGETQYF.

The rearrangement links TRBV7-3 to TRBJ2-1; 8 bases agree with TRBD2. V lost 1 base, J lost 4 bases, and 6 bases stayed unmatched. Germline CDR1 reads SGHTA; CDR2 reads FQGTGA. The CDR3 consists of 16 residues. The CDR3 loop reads CASSLSGGRLYNEQFF. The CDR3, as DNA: TGTGCCAGCAGCTTAAGTGGCGGGAGGTTATACAATGAGCAGTTCTTC.

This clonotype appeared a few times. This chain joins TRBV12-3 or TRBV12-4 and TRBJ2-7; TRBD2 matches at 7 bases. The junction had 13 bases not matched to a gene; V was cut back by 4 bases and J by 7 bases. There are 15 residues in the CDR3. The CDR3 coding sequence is TGTGCCAGCAGTTGGGGAGGGGCCCCAGTTCCGGAGCAGTACTTC. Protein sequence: CASSWGGAPVPEQYF.

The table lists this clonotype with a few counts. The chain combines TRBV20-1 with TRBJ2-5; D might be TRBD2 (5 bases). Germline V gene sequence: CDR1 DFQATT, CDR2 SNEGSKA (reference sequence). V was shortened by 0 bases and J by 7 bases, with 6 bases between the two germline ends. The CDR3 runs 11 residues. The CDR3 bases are TGCAGTGCTAGAGAAGGAGGGACCCAGTACTTC. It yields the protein CSAREGGTQYF.

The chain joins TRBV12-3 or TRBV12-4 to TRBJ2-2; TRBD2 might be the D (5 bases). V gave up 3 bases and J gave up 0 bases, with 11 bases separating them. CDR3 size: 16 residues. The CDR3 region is CASSLVVATNTGELFF. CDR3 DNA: TGTGCCAGCAGTTTGGTGGTAGCGACGAACACCGGGGAGCTGTTTTTT.

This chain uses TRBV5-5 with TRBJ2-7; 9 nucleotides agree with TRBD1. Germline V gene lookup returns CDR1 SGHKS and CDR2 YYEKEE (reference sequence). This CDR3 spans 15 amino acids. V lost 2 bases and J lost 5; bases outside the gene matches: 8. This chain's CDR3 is CASSFPGTGIDEQYF. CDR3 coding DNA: TGTGCCAGCAGCTTCCCCGGGACAGGGATCGACGAGCAGTACTTC.

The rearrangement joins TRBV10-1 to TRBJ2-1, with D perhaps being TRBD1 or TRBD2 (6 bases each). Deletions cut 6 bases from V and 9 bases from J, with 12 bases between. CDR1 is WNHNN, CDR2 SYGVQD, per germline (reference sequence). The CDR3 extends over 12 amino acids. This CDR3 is CASSGPGAEQFF. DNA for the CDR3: TGCGCCAGCAGCGGCCCGGGGGCTGAGCAGTTCTTC.

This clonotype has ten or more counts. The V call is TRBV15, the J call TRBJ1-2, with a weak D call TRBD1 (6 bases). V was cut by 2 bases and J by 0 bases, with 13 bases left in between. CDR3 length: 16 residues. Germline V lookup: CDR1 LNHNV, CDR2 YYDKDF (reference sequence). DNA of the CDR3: TGTGCCACCAGCAGACAGGGGTTCGTAGCTAACTATGGCTACACCTTC. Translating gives CATSRQGFVANYGYTF.

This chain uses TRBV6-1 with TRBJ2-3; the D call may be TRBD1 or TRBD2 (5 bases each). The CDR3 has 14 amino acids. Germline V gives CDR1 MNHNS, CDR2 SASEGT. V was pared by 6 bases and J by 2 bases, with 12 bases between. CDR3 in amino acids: CASSRDGITDTQYF. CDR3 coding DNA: TGTGCCAGCAGCCGGGACGGAATCACAGATACGCAGTATTTT.

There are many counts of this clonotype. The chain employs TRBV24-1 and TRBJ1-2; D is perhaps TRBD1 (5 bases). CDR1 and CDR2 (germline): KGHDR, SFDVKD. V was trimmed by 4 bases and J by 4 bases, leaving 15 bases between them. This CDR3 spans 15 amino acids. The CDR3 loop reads CATSDPGTRGYGYTF. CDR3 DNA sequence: TGTGCCACCAGTGACCCCGGGACTCGGGGCTATGGCTACACCTTC.

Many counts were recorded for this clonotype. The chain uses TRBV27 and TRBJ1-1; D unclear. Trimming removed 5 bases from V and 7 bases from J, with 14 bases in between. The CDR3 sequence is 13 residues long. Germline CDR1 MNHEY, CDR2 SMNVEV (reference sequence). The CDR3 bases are TGTGCCAGCAGTCGGAAGGTTGCTGATGAAGCTTTCTTT. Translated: CASSRKVADEAFF.

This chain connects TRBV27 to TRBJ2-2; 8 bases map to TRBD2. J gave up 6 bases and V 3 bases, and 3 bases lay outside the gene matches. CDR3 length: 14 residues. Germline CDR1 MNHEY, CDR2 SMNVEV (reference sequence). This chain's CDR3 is CASSFQRESGELFF. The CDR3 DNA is TGTGCCAGCAGTTTCCAGCGGGAGTCCGGGGAGCTGTTTTTT.

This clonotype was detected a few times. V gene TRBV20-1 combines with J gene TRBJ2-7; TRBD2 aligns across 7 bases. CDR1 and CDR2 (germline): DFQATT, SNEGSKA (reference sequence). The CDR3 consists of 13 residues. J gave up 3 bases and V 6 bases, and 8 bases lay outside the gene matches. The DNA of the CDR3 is TGCAGTGCCCCTCGCGGGGGATACTACGAGCAGTACTTC. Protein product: CSAPRGGYYEQYF.

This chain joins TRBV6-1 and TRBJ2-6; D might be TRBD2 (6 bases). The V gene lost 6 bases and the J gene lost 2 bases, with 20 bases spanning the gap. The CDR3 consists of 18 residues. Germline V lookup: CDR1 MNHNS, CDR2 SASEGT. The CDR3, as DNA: TGTGCCAGCAGCCAAACGGGGGTTTTCGGCACTGGGGCCAACGTCCTGACTTTC. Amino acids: CASSQTGVFGTGANVLTF.

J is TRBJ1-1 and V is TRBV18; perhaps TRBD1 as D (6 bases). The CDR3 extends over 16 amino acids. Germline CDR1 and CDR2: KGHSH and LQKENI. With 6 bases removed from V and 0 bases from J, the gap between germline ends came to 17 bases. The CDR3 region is CASSRVAGAMNTEAFF. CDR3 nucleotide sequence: TGTGCCAGCTCGAGGGTAGCGGGGGCCATGAACACTGAAGCTTTCTTT.

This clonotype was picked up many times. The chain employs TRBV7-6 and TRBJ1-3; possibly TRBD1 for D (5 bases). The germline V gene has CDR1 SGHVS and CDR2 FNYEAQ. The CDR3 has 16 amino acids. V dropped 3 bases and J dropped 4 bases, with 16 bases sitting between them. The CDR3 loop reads CASSLADGASGNTIYF. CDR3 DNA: TGTGCCAGCAGCTTGGCGGACGGGGCCTCCGGAAACACCATATATTTT.

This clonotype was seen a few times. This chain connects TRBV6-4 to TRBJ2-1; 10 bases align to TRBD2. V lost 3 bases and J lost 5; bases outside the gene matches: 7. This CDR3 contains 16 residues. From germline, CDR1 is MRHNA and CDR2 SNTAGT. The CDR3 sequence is CASSERASGGNNEQFF. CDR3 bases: TGTGCCAGCAGTGAGAGGGCTAGCGGGGGAAACAATGAGCAGTTCTTC.